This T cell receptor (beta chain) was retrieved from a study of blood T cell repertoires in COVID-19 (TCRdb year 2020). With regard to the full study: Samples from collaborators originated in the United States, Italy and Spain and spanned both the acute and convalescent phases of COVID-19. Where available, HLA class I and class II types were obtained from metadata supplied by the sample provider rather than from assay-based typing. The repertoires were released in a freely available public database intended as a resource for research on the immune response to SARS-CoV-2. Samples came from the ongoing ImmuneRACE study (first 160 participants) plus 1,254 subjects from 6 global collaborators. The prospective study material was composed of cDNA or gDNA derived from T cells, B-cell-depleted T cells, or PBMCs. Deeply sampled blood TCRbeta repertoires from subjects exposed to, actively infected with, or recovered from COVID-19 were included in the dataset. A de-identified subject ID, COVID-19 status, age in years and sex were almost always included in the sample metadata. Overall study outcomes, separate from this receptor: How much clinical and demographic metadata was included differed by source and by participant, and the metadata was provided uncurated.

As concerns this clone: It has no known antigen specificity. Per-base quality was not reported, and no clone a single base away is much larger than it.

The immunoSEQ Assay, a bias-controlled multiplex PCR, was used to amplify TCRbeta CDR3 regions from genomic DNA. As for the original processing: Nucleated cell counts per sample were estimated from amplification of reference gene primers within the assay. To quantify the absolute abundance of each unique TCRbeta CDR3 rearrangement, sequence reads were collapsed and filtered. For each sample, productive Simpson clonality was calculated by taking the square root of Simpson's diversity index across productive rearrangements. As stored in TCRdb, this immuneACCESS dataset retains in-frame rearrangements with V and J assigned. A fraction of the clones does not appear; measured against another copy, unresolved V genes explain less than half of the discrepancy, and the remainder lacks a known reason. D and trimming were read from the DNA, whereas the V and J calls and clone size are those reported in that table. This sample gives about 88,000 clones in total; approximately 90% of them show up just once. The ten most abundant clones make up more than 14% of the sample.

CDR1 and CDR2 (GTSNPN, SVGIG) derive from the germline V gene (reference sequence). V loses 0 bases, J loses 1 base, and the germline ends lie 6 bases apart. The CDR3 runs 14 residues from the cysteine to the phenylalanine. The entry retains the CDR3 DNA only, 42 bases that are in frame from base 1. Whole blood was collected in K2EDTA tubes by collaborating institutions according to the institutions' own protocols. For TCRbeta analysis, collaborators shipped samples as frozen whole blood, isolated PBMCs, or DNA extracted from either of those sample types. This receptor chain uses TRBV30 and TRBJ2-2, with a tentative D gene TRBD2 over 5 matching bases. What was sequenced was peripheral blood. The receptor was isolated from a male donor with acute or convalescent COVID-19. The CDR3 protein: CAWSVRGNTGELFF. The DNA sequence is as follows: TGTGCCTGGAGTGTACGGGGGAACACCGGGGAGCTGTTTTTT.